Listed below are T cell receptor beta chains from one sample, sequenced in a study of blood T cell repertoires in COVID-19. Produced via immunoSEQ multiplex PCR; TCRdb's table is partial and in-frame only. Altogether around 180,000 clones are present, about 89% being singletons, with the ten largest covering roughly 2.6%. Specimen: peripheral blood. These receptors all come from a man aged 40-49 years with active or convalescent COVID-19. CDR3s include the opening cysteine and the closing phenylalanine or tryptophan. Each record gives: D gene, clone size, V gene, J gene, CDR3 protein, CDR3 DNA. A D gene is named only where the DNA matches it firmly. Clone size is shown for a subset of rows, as once, few, many or a class of expanded clone.

TRBD1,.,TRBV6-2/TRBV6-3,TRBJ2-2,CASSPQGRHTGELFF,TGTGCCAGCAGCCCACAGGGGCGTCACACCGGGGAGCTGTTTTTT
TRBD2,.,TRBV11-1,TRBJ2-7,CASNDHSGGSYEQYF,TGTGCCAGCAACGACCATAGCGGGGGGTCCTACGAGCAGTACTTC
.,.,TRBV10-3,TRBJ1-1,CAISPTDSAEAFF,TGTGCCATCAGTCCCACCGACAGTGCAGAAGCTTTCTTT
TRBD1,.,TRBV5-6,TRBJ2-7,CASSGLGQSGEQYF,TGTGCCAGCAGCGGCCTGGGACAGAGCGGAGAGCAGTACTTC
TRBD1,once,TRBV15,TRBJ1-4,CATNSYRGTNEKLFF,TGTGCCACCAACTCTTACAGGGGGACTAATGAAAAACTGTTTTTT
.,.,TRBV28,TRBJ1-2,CASSSGSNYGYTF,TGTGCCAGCAGCTCGGGTTCTAACTATGGCTACACCTTC
.,.,TRBV5-8,TRBJ2-3,CASRLSTDTQYF,TGTGCCAGCAGACTGAGCACAGATACGCAGTATTTT
TRBD1,few,TRBV29-1,TRBJ1-5,CSVSGTADQPQHF,TGCAGCGTGTCCGGGACAGCAGATCAGCCCCAGCATTTT
.,.,TRBV7-8,TRBJ2-2,CASSLVPVPNTGELFF,TGTGCCAGCAGCTTAGTACCAGTTCCGAACACCGGGGAGCTGTTTTTT
TRBD2,.,TRBV7-9,TRBJ2-1,CASSPRTSGSYNEQFF,TGTGCCAGCAGCCCCCGGACTAGCGGTTCCTACAATGAGCAGTTCTTC
.,.,TRBV5-6,TRBJ1-1,CASSLAGEWNEAFF,TGTGCCAGCAGCTTGGCGGGGGAATGGAATGAAGCTTTCTTT
TRBD2,.,TRBV5-1,TRBJ2-3,CASRASGGSTDTQYF,TGCGCCAGCAGGGCTAGCGGGGGTAGCACAGATACGCAGTATTTT
.,.,TRBV11-2,TRBJ2-5,CASRSLQGGHQTQYF,TGTGCCAGCAGGTCCCTACAGGGGGGGCATCAGACCCAGTACTTC
.,.,TRBV2,TRBJ1-2,CASSRTPNYGYTF,TGTGCCAGCAGCCGAACACCTAACTATGGCTACACCTTC
TRBD1,once,TRBV3-1/TRBV3-2,TRBJ1-1,CASSLTGVGAFF,TGTGCCAGCAGCCTCACAGGGGTCGGAGCTTTCTTT
TRBD1,.,TRBV5-1,TRBJ1-1,CASSWTGFNTEAFF,TGCGCCAGCAGCTGGACAGGGTTTAACACTGAAGCTTTCTTT
TRBD2,.,TRBV29-1,TRBJ2-1,CSVFQGLAGEQFF,TGCAGCGTTTTTCAGGGACTAGCGGGTGAGCAGTTCTTC
TRBD1,once,TRBV7-9,TRBJ2-7,CASSSRTGDLEAQYF,TGTGCCAGCAGCTCCCGGACAGGGGATCTAGAGGCGCAGTACTTC
TRBD2,.,TRBV7-9,TRBJ2-3,CASSPGTSGGTDTQYF,TGTGCCAGCAGCCCCGGGACTAGCGGGGGGACAGATACGCAGTATTTT
TRBD1,.,TRBV3-1/TRBV3-2,TRBJ1-4,CASSQPVGTGLGKLFF,TGTGCCAGCAGCCAGCCAGTCGGGACAGGGTTGGGAAAACTGTTTTTT
.,once,TRBV9,TRBJ1-2,CASSHPGQGYGYTF,TGTGCCAGCAGCCACCCCGGGCAGGGTTATGGCTACACCTTC
TRBD1,.,TRBV2,TRBJ1-6,CASSDREQGAISYNSPLHF,TGTGCCAGCAGTGATCGAGAACAGGGGGCTATCTCCTATAATTCACCCCTCCACTTT
TRBD1,.,TRBV28,TRBJ1-2,CASKLQGARGNYGYTF,TGTGCCAGCAAGTTACAGGGGGCGCGGGGTAACTATGGCTACACCTTC
.,.,TRBV6-1,TRBJ1-6,CASSEPIIRAGSPLHF,TGTGCCAGCAGTGAACCCATCATCAGAGCGGGTTCACCCCTCCACTTT
.,.,TRBV7-2,TRBJ1-2,CASSLGPTNYGYTF,TGTGCCAGCAGCTTAGGGCCGACTAACTATGGCTACACCTTC
.,.,TRBV2,TRBJ1-2,CASNGGTDYGYTF,TGTGCCAGCAACGGCGGAACCGACTATGGCTACACCTTC
TRBD1,.,TRBV19,TRBJ1-1,CASSLLGTGLNTEAFF,TGTGCCAGTAGTCTGCTAGGGACAGGCTTGAACACTGAAGCTTTCTTT
.,once,TRBV29-1,TRBJ2-7,CSVEGPETYEQYF,TGCAGCGTTGAAGGGCCGGAGACTTACGAGCAGTACTTC
.,.,TRBV30,TRBJ1-1,CAWTPQWLNTEAFF,TGTGCCTGGACCCCACAATGGTTGAACACTGAAGCTTTCTTT
.,few,TRBV6-2/TRBV6-3,TRBJ1-5,CASSLGGGNQPQHF,TGTGCCAGCAGTCTAGGAGGAGGGAACCAGCCCCAGCATTTT
TRBD1,.,TRBV6-5,TRBJ2-7,CASSYSSSQGMNEQYF,TGTGCCAGCAGTTACTCGTCTTCACAGGGGATGAACGAGCAGTACTTC
.,.,TRBV5-1,TRBJ1-2,CASSLDRAGMDGYTF,TGCGCCAGCAGCTTGGATCGGGCAGGGATGGATGGCTACACCTTC
.,.,TRBV28,TRBJ1-1,CASSLSAGNTEAFF,TGTGCCAGCAGTTTGAGTGCGGGAAACACTGAAGCTTTCTTT
.,.,TRBV28,TRBJ1-6,CATRLSYNSPLHF,TGTGCCACGCGTTTGTCCTATAATTCACCCCTCCACTTT
.,.,TRBV30,TRBJ2-2,CAWSGLAAGELFF,TGTGCCTGGAGTGGCCTAGCAGCCGGGGAGCTGTTTTTT
.,.,TRBV6-5,TRBJ1-2,CASSQRTEANYGYTF,TGTGCCAGCAGTCAACGGACAGAAGCTAACTATGGCTACACCTTC
.,once,TRBV13,TRBJ2-1,CASSAALPRTTNNEQFF,TGTGCCAGCAGCGCGGCCCTTCCCCGGACTACGAACAATGAGCAGTTCTTC
.,many,TRBV6-1,TRBJ1-2,CASSETPGVNYGYTF,TGTGCCAGCAGTGAAACGCCAGGCGTTAACTATGGCTACACCTTC
.,once,TRBV28,TRBJ1-4,CASIGSREKLFF,TGTGCCAGCATAGGGAGTCGCGAAAAACTGTTTTTT
.,.,TRBV3-1/TRBV3-2,TRBJ1-5,CASSQDGGVDQPQHF,TGTGCCAGCAGCCAAGACGGGGGGGTCGATCAGCCCCAGCATTTT
.,.,TRBV15,TRBJ2-7,CATSRDRLAYEQYF,TGTGCCACCAGCAGAGATCGTTTAGCCTACGAGCAGTACTTC
.,.,TRBV7-8,TRBJ2-7,CASSFSLAYYEQYF,TGTGCCAGCAGCTTCTCACTAGCTTACTACGAGCAGTACTTC
TRBD1,many,TRBV28,TRBJ1-1,CASSLPGQGAWGEAFF,TGTGCCAGCAGTTTACCGGGACAGGGGGCGTGGGGTGAAGCTTTCTTT
.,few,TRBV19,TRBJ1-2,CASRSLTGWINGYTF,TGTGCCAGTAGATCCTTGACAGGCTGGATAAATGGCTACACCTTC
.,.,TRBV10-3,TRBJ1-1,CAISPGPTEAFF,TGTGCCATCAGTCCAGGGCCCACTGAAGCTTTCTTT